These 2 T cell receptor beta chains came from one sample sequenced in a study of graft-versus-host responses after intestinal transplantation. Graft tissue processing released intraepithelial and lamina propria lymphocytes. Profiled with immunoSEQ multiplex PCR; TCRdb holds only in-frame clones, not every one. The data show nearly 30,000 clones, with about three quarters seen just once and under 3.5% held by the top ten. The sequenced sample was ileum tissue, obtained 98 days after intestinal transplantation. These receptors all come from a human patient who received an intestinal transplant, so some T cells may come from the graft donor.

This rearrangement joins TRBV10-2 to TRBJ2-5, with 11 bases aligning to TRBD2. The V and J ends lost 3 bases and 5 bases, in that order; junction bases with no gene match: 11. CDR1 WSHSY and CDR2 SAAADI come from the germline V gene. This CDR3 is built from 17 residues. The CDR3 reads CASSEELAGGLAETQYF. DNA of the CDR3: TGCGCCAGCAGTGAAGAGCTAGCGGGGGGCCTCGCGGAGACCCAGTACTTC.

The V and J genes are TRBV15 and TRBJ2-2; D is uncertain. The V end lost 0 bases, the J end lost 5 bases, and 7 bases lay between the germline ends. CDR3 length equals 14 residues. Germline V CDR1 and CDR2: LNHNV, YYDKDF (reference sequence). The CDR3 DNA follows: TGTGCCACCAGCAGAGATTCTCTGACCGGGGAGCTGTTTTTT. It yields the protein CATSRDSLTGELFF.